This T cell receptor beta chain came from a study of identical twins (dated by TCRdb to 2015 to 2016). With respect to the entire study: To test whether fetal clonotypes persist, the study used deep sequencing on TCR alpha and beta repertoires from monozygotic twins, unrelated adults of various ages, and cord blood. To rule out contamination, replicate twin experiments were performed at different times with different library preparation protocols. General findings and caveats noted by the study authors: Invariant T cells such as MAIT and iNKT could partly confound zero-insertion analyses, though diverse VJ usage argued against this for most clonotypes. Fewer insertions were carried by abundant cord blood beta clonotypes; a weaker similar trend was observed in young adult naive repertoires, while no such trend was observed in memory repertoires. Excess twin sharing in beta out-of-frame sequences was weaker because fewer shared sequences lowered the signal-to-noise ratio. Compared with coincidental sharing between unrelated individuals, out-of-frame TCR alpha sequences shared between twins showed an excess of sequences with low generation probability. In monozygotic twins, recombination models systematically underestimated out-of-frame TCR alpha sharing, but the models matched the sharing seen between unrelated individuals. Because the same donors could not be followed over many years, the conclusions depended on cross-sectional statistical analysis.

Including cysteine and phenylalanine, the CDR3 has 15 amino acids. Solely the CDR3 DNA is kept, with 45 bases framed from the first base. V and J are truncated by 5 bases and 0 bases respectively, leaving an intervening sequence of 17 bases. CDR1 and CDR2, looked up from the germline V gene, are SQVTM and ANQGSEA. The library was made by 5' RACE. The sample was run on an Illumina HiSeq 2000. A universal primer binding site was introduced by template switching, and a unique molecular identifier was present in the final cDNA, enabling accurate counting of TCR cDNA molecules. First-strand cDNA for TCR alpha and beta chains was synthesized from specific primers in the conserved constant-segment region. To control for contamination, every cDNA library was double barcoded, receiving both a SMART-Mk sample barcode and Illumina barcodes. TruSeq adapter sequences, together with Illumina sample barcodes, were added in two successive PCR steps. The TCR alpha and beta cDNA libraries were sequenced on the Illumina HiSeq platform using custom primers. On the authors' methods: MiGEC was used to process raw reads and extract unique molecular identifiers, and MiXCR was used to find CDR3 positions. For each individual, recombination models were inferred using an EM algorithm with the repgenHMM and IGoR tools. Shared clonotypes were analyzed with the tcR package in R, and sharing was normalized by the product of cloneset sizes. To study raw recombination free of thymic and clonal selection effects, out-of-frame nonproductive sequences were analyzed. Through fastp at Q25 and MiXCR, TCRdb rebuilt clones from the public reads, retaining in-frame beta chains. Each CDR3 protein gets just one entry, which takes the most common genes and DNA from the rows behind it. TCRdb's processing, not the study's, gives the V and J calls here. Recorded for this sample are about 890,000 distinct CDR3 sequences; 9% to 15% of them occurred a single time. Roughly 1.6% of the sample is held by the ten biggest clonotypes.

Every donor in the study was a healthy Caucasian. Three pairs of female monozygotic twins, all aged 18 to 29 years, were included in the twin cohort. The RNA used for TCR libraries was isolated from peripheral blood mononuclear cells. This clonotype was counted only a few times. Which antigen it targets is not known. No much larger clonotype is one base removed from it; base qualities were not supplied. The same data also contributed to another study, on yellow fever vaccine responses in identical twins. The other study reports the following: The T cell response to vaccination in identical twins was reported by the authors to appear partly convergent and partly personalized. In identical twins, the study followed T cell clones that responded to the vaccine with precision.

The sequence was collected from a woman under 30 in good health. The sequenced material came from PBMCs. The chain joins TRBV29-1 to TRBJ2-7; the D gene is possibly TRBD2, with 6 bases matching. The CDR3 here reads CSVWIWDSSSYEQYF. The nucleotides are TGCAGCGTTTGGATTTGGGACTCCTCCTCCTACGAGCAGTACTTC.